This TCR beta chain was recovered during a study of persistence of HIV-infected CD4 T cells. As for the study in general: Donors had been on suppressive ART for a median of approximately eight years. Findings and caveats of the study: TCR analyses could not target the rare provirus-carrying CMV-responding cells.

CDR1 and CDR2 from the germline V gene are LGHDT and YNNKEL (reference sequence). Deletions cut 0 bases from V and 4 bases from J, with 12 bases between. The CDR3 has 15 amino acids. Worth noting for this clone: What it recognizes is unknown.

Sequencing used immunoSEQ version 4 in survey mode. Clones were sequenced by immunoSEQ multiplex PCR, and TCRdb holds only the in-frame ones, with some missing. The sample contains tens of thousands of clones, about 87% of which appear only once. Nonspecific anti-CD3/anti-CD28 bead stimulation represents the broad CD4+ T cell repertoire. Responding CD4+ T cells were sorted by upregulation of both CD40 ligand and CD69. Donors had undetectable plasma HIV-1 RNA, under 50 copies/mL, for 4+ years. The rearrangement joins TRBV3-1 (or the pseudogene TRBV3-2) to TRBJ1-2; D gene ambiguous. This receptor was obtained from an adult woman with HIV who was CMV-seropositive. Sequenced material: CD4+ T cells sorted from PBMCs after approximately 19-hour stimulation, taken from a patient who received antiretroviral therapy. The DNA of the CDR3 is TGTGCCAGCAGCCAAGATCCAACCGCCCTCTATGGCTACACCTTC. Its translation is CASSQDPTALYGYTF.